The 32 T cell receptor beta chains in this list originate from one sample, sequenced in a study of response to subunit inactivated influenza vaccine. A single record per CDR3 protein comes from TCRdb applying MiXCR to the RT-PCR reads. Of under 750,000 distinct CDR3 sequences in the sample, 10% to 15% were seen once. This sample comprised PBMCs from blood, obtained on the day of vaccination. The receptors here all came from a man aged 45-65 years who received an inactivated influenza vaccine.

The chain employs TRBV3-1 and TRBJ2-7; TRBD1 might be the D (5 bases). Looked up from germline, CDR1 is LGHDT and CDR2 is YNNKEL (reference sequence). The CDR3 is 15 amino acids. V lost 4 bases, J lost 4 bases, and 17 bases lay in between. This CDR3 is CASSPLPTELYEQYF. CDR3 nucleotide sequence: TGTGCCAGCAGCCCCCTTCCGACAGAGCTGTACGAGCAGTACTTC.

This CDR3 is CASSPGTARAYNEQFF. CDR3 in DNA: TGTGCCAGCAGTCCCGGGACAGCGAGGGCCTACAATGAGCAGTTCTTC. The chain carries TRBV12-3 or TRBV12-4 and TRBJ2-1; 7 bases line up with TRBD1. The CDR3 extends over 16 amino acids. V was pared by 5 bases and J by 2 bases, with 9 bases of the junction left unmatched.

This clonotype was recorded once. A read error may explain this, as a much larger clone is one base away. The chain carries TRBV5-6 and TRBJ2-7; D is perhaps TRBD1 (5 bases). The germline V gene encodes CDR1 SGHDT and CDR2 YYEEEE. This CDR3 has 13 amino acids. V was shortened by 2 bases and J by 2 bases, with 8 bases between the two germline ends. The CDR3 DNA reads TGTGCCAGCAGCTTTTTAGGGGCCTACGAGCAGTACTTC. It yields the protein CASSFLGAYEQYF.

This clonotype was seen more than once but under ten times. In DNA form, the CDR3 reads TGTGCCAGCAGCTGGGCTAGCGGGGGCCTCCAAGAGACCCAGTACTTC. It translates to CASSWASGGLQETQYF. This chain connects TRBV5-5 to TRBJ2-5, with 10 bases lining up with TRBD2. The CDR3 totals 16 residues. Trimming at V came to 3 bases and at J to 1 base, leaving 6 bases not matched to a gene. CDR1 and CDR2 (germline): SGHKS, YYEKEE (reference sequence).

This chain links TRBV6-1 with TRBJ2-5; no clear D gene. The V gene lost 5 bases and the J gene lost 2 bases, with 15 bases spanning the gap. CDR1 and CDR2 from the germline V gene are MNHNS and SASEGT. There are 15 residues in the CDR3. The CDR3, as DNA: TGTGCCAGCAGTCGGACCTACCGGCAGCAAGAGACCCAGTACTTC. This gives the protein CASSRTYRQQETQYF.

This clonotype was recorded a few times. The chain joins TRBV5-4 to TRBJ2-3, with D tentatively TRBD2 (6 bases). Trimming left V 2 bases short and J 1 base short, with 23 bases between. The CDR3 is made up of 19 amino acids. CDR1 and CDR2 (germline): SGHNT, YYREEE (reference sequence). CDR3: CASSFPRTTALSGTDTQYF. CDR3 in DNA: TGTGCCAGCAGCTTTCCCCGGACTACAGCGTTATCAGGCACAGATACGCAGTATTTT.

This clonotype was seen only a few times. V and J are TRBV2 and TRBJ2-7; 10 bases align to TRBD2. Trimming at V came to 5 bases and at J to 3 bases, leaving 7 bases not matched to a gene. This CDR3 is built from 15 residues. The germline V gene has CDR1 SNHLY and CDR2 FYNNEI. The DNA of the CDR3 is TGTGCCAGCAGTCGGATACTAGCGGGGCGCTACGAGCAGTACTTC. It specifies CASSRILAGRYEQYF.

This clonotype was counted ten times or more. The chain uses TRBV11-1 and TRBJ2-1; 11 bases fit TRBD1. J was trimmed by 8 bases and V by 5 bases; bases with no gene match: 8. This CDR3 has 15 amino acids. Germline loops: CDR1 SGHAT, CDR2 FQDESV (reference sequence). The CDR3 DNA is TGTGCCAGCAGCCTTCGGACAGGGGGCGTAGATGAGCAGTTCTTC. It specifies CASSLRTGGVDEQFF.

The V call is TRBV4-3, the J call TRBJ2-2; 7 positions match TRBD1. Germline lookup yields CDR1 LGHNA and CDR2 YSLEER. The CDR3 has 16 amino acids. V shed 4 bases and J 2 bases; nucleotides not matched to a gene: 7. The CDR3 nucleotides read TGCGCCAGCAGCCCAACTGACAGGGCTAACACCGGGGAGCTGTTTTTT. Protein: CASSPTDRANTGELFF.

This clonotype was recorded many times. J is TRBJ2-1 and V is TRBV6-2 or TRBV6-3; 9 bases are a match to TRBD1. The CDR3 sequence is 17 residues long. Unmatched junction bases numbered 10, after V lost 6 bases and J lost 1 base. Looked up from germline, CDR1 is MNHEY and CDR2 is SVGEGT. The DNA for the CDR3 is TGTGCCAGCAGACCCAAGGCCGGGACAGGGTCCTACAATGAGCAGTTCTTC. Its translation is CASRPKAGTGSYNEQFF.

This clonotype was seen more than once but under ten times. The genes are TRBV9 and TRBJ2-3; TRBD2 matches 12 bases. Germline CDR1 reads SGDLS; CDR2 reads YYNGEE. V gave up 1 base and J gave up 1 base; unmatched junction bases: 10. The CDR3 totals 19 residues. The CDR3 nucleotides read TGTGCCAGCAGCGTACGCTCACAACCTAGCGGGAGGGGCACAGATACGCAGTATTTT. Its protein product is CASSVRSQPSGRGTDTQYF.

This clonotype turned up a few times. The chain joins TRBV4-3 to TRBJ2-1; D is possibly TRBD2 (6 bases). There are 15 residues in the CDR3. CDR1 and CDR2 from the germline V gene are LGHNA and YSLEER. V shed 0 bases and J shed 2 bases, with 8 bases lying between them. The CDR3 loop is CASSQELAAYNEQFF. CDR3 sequence (DNA): TGCGCCAGCAGCCAAGAACTAGCCGCCTACAATGAGCAGTTCTTC.

Only one count was recorded for this clonotype. The chain uses TRBV5-6 and TRBJ2-5; the match to TRBD1 covers 11 bases. CDR1 SGHDT and CDR2 YYEEEE come from the germline V gene. J gave up 1 base and V 3 bases, and 5 bases lay outside the gene matches. This CDR3 spans 16 amino acids. The CDR3 is CASSSLGTGGQETQYF. The CDR3 coding sequence is TGTGCCAGCAGCTCACTAGGGACAGGGGGCCAAGAGACCCAGTACTTC.

The rearrangement uses TRBV29-1 and TRBJ2-7, with no clear D. Trimming shortened V by 0 bases and J by 4 bases, and 19 bases separated the two germline ends. The length of the CDR3 is 16 residues. Germline V lookup: CDR1 SQVTM, CDR2 ANQGSEA. The CDR3, as DNA: TGCAGCGTTGAAGATCGGAACGACAAGGGCTGGTACGAGCAGTACTTC. Protein product: CSVEDRNDKGWYEQYF.

The V call is TRBV6-1, the J call TRBJ2-3; TRBD1 agrees at 8 bases. The CDR3 covers 15 residues. The V gene end was trimmed by 7 bases and the J gene end by 3 bases; junction bases not matched to a gene: 9. CDR1 and CDR2 (germline): MNHNS, SASEGT. The CDR3 region is CASNLRQGATDTQYF. CDR3 DNA: TGTGCCAGCAACCTACGTCAGGGGGCAACAGATACGCAGTATTTT.

V usage is TRBV2 and J usage is TRBJ1-2; possibly TRBD1 for D (5 bases). Germline CDR1 and CDR2: SNHLY and FYNNEI. Trimming cost V 3 bases and J 4 bases, with 12 bases left between them. The CDR3 consists of 14 residues. The CDR3 region has the DNA TGTGCCAGCAGTGAGCAGGGAAAGACCTATGGCTACACCTTC. This gives the protein CASSEQGKTYGYTF.

This clonotype was seen a few times. The gene calls are TRBV7-9 and TRBJ2-7, with D perhaps TRBD1 (5 bases). From germline, CDR1 is SEHNR and CDR2 FQNEAQ (reference sequence). CDR3 length: 13 amino acids. V gave up 5 bases and J gave up 5 bases, with 13 bases separating them. CDR3 sequence reads: CASSPDTGHEQYF. In DNA form, the CDR3 reads TGTGCCAGCAGCCCGGACACGGGCCACGAGCAGTACTTC.

The J gene is TRBJ2-3, the V gene TRBV7-2; D tentatively fits TRBD1 or TRBD2 (6 bases each). The V gene's germline CDR1 is SGHTA and CDR2 FQGNSA. V was trimmed by 8 bases and J by 4 bases, leaving 19 bases between them. This CDR3 spans 15 amino acids. CDR3 sequence reads: CASSDPGGGADTQYF. CDR3 nucleotides: TGTGCCAGCTCAGACCCCGGGGGCGGCGCAGATACGCAGTATTTT.

This clonotype was counted between two and nine times. V and J are TRBV3-1 and TRBJ1-3; D gene uncertain. V was pared by 10 bases and J by 3 bases, with 10 bases between. The CDR3 is made up of 12 amino acids. Germline assignment: CDR1 LGHDT and CDR2 YNNKEL (reference sequence). In DNA, the CDR3 is TGTGCCACCAACTCGAATGGAAACACCATATATTTT. It encodes CATNSNGNTIYF.

This clonotype was picked up a small number of times. V gene TRBV15 combines with J gene TRBJ2-7; 9 nucleotides agree with TRBD2. The ends lost 1 base at V and 6 bases at J; junction bases unmatched: 7. CDR3 length equals 15 residues. The germline gives CDR1 LNHNV, CDR2 YYDKDF (reference sequence). The CDR3 coding sequence is TGTGCCACCAGCAGAGCAGGCGGGGGGGCCGTCGAGCAGTACTTC. Its translation: CATSRAGGGAVEQYF.

Many counts were recorded for this clonotype. The V gene is TRBV9, the J gene TRBJ1-1; D is uncertain. The V gene's germline CDR1 is SGDLS and CDR2 YYNGEE. The CDR3 is made up of 12 amino acids. Between the trimmed V and J ends, which lost 2 bases and 3 bases, there was a span of 5 bases. DNA for the CDR3: TGTGCCAGCAGCGTCGGGGACACTGAAGCTTTCTTT. Amino acids: CASSVGDTEAFF.

The chain recombines TRBV6-1 with TRBJ2-2, with a weak D call TRBD1 (6 bases). Trimming took off 8 bases at V and 0 bases at J, with 10 bases between the two ends. CDR3 length equals 14 residues. Germline CDR1 is MNHNS and CDR2 is SASEGT. CDR3 sequence (DNA): TGTGCCAGCGCCGGACAGACGAACACCGGGGAGCTGTTTTTT. It encodes CASAGQTNTGELFF.

This chain links TRBV29-1 with TRBJ2-5; 13 bases are shared with TRBD2. Germline-derived CDR1 and CDR2 are SQVTM and ANQGSEA. The V segment lost 6 bases and the J segment 4 bases; nucleotides outside the gene matches: 5. This CDR3 comprises 14 residues. The CDR3 nucleotides read TGCAGCGTCGGCAGGACTAGCGGGAGAGAGACCCAGTACTTC. Its protein product is CSVGRTSGRETQYF.

The rearrangement uses TRBV7-9 and TRBJ2-7; D is perhaps TRBD1 (5 bases). The germline V and J ends were trimmed by 3 bases and 3 bases, with 9 bases remaining between them. Germline V lookup: CDR1 SEHNR, CDR2 FQNEAQ (reference sequence). This CDR3 spans 13 amino acids. CDR3 sequence (DNA): TGTGCCAGCAGCTTTCAGGGTTACTACGAGCAGTACTTC. Protein: CASSFQGYYEQYF.

In this sample, this clonotype turned up a few times. The rearrangement uses TRBV7-9 and TRBJ1-5, with TRBD1 identical over 9 bases. The CDR3 runs 14 residues. V trimming: 5 bases; J trimming: 7 bases; junction bases outside the gene matches: 6. Germline CDR1 is SEHNR and CDR2 is FQNEAQ (reference sequence). CDR3 loop: CASSPGTGRQPQHF. CDR3 DNA sequence: TGTGCCAGCAGCCCCGGGACAGGGCGACAGCCCCAGCATTTT.

This clonotype came up a few times. The chain is built from TRBV28 and TRBJ2-4; the D is unclear. The V and J ends lost 3 bases and 9 bases respectively, with 12 bases between them. Germline loops: CDR1 MDHEN, CDR2 SYDVKM. The CDR3 is made up of 13 amino acids. The CDR3 bases are TGTGCCAGCAGTTTGCGCACTCCGGGCATTCAGTACTTC. Encoded protein: CASSLRTPGIQYF.

This clonotype was observed a few times. Here the CDR3 DNA reads TGCGCCAGCAGCCAGACAGGTCGAGAGACCCAGTACTTC. This gives the protein CASSQTGRETQYF. The chain couples TRBV5-1 to TRBJ2-5; tentatively, D is TRBD1 (6 bases). V was pared by 4 bases and J by 4 bases, with 11 bases between. In germline, CDR1 is SGHRS, CDR2 YFSETQ. This CDR3 has 13 residues.

The table lists this clonotype with a few counts. J is TRBJ2-3 and V is TRBV28; no clear D gene. Germline V gene sequence: CDR1 MDHEN, CDR2 SYDVKM. V lost 4 bases to trimming and J lost 5 bases, with 19 bases between them. The CDR3 has 16 residues. This CDR3 reads CASSSPRPLERDTQYF. CDR3 sequence (DNA): TGTGCCAGCAGTTCACCCCGGCCACTCGAACGAGATACGCAGTATTTT.

At least ten counts were recorded for this clonotype. The chain is built from TRBV5-1 and TRBJ2-5, with 13 bases lining up with TRBD2. With 0 bases clipped from V and 4 bases from J, the junction kept 9 bases outside the gene matches. CDR1 is SGHRS and CDR2 is YFSETQ in the germline V gene. The CDR3 has 18 amino acids. For the CDR3, the DNA is TGCGCCAGCAGCTTGGCCGGGACTAGCGGGATGGAGGGAGAGACCCAGTACTTC. Translated: CASSLAGTSGMEGETQYF.

This clonotype was picked up many times. This chain connects TRBV7-6 to TRBJ2-3, with a tentative D call TRBD2 (6 bases). The germline V and J ends were trimmed by 5 bases and 1 base, with 13 bases remaining between them. This CDR3 is built from 15 residues. Germline values: CDR1 SGHVS, CDR2 FNYEAQ. The CDR3 DNA sequence: TGTGCCAGCAGCCCCTTTACGGGGGGCACAGATACGCAGTATTTT. Translation gives CASSPFTGGTDTQYF.

A note on this clonotype: Mismatch with germline at one junction end may stem from a read error. The rearrangement links TRBV5-1 to TRBJ2-5; 11 bases are a match to TRBD2. This CDR3 is 15 amino acids long. Germline CDR1 and CDR2: SGHRS and YFSETQ. The DNA for the CDR3 is TGCGCCAGCAGCCCCGGGACTAGCGGACAAGAGACCCTGTACTTC. Amino acid sequence: CASSPGTSGQETLYF.

Ten or more counts support this clonotype. The CDR3 bases are TGTGCCAGCGGGGGGAAATTGGACAGGGAATATGGCTACACCTTC. As protein: CASGGKLDREYGYTF. This chain connects TRBV2 to TRBJ1-2, with 8 positions matching TRBD1. This CDR3 spans 15 amino acids. Germline V gives CDR1 SNHLY, CDR2 FYNNEI. V shed 8 bases and J 5 bases; nucleotides not matched to a gene: 13.